The clone carrying this TCR beta chain has just one count. Antigen unknown. This record comes from a study of regulatory T cells in long-lasting Graves disease. Libraries of TCR beta came from iRepertoire HTBI primers plus Arm-PCR of CDR3 regions. TCRdb independently ran MiXCR on the multiplex PCR reads; one entry per CDR3 protein. The top ten clones hold 10% to 15% of a sample with about 220,000 distinct CDR3 sequences, approximately 18% of them seen once. The CDR3 sequence is 18 residues long. Germline values: CDR1 DFQATT, CDR2 SNEGSKA (reference sequence). The J segment lost 3 bases and the V segment lost 5 bases, leaving 13 bases of the junction unmatched. Overall study results and limits: Preferential use of TRBV28, TRBJ1-2 and TRBJ2-5 was seen in persistent disease.

Noted time point: newly diagnosed GD, antithyroid drugs for less than 3 months. The TCR library was made from RNA extracted from PBMCs. This same sample was also taken into another study, of T cells in Graves' hyperthyroidism and ophthalmopathy. That work states: Most expanded thyroid clonotypes above 0.001 recurred in blood.

This TCR came from a woman aged 25 to 39 with Graves disease. The material was peripheral blood mononuclear cells (PBMCs), obtained at new diagnosis, from a patient treated with antithyroid drugs. J is TRBJ2-3 and V is TRBV20-1; 14 positions match TRBD2. The CDR3 here is CSAAYYWTSGGTTDTQYF. The CDR3 DNA is TGCAGTGCTGCCTATTATTGGACTAGCGGGGGGACTACAGATACGCAGTATTTT.